This T cell receptor (beta chain) emerged from a study of Ad26.COV2.S vaccination and SARS-CoV-2 variants. About the research overall: Into the muscle, Ad26.COV2.S was dosed once or twice, 56 days apart. Study results and limitations: Placebo recipients trailed vaccine recipients in spike-specific TCR breadth.

The method was immunoSEQ multiplex PCR; TCRdb's version includes in-frame clones alone and lacks a portion of them. The repertoire holds 350,000 to 550,000 clones, 89% seen once, with roughly 2.5% in the top ten. The treatment denotes: around 19 received Ad26.COV2.S at low or high dose, single or two shots; a few received placebo; per-sample allocation not given. Sampling was done on day 63 after the first vaccine or placebo injection. Ad26 vector vaccine expressed Wuhan-strain SARS-CoV-2 spike. This CDR3 is 16 amino acids long. Germline V gene lookup returns CDR1 SGHNT and CDR2 YYREEE (reference sequence). With 8 bases removed from V and 0 bases from J, the gap between germline ends came to 15 bases. As to this clone: Its antigen remains unidentified.

This receptor was taken from a person between 18 and 60 years old who received the Ad26.COV2.S COVID-19 vaccine or a placebo. This chain links TRBV5-4 with TRBJ1-6; a possible D gene is TRBD1 (5 bases). The specimen was peripheral blood, collected in a trial of Ad26.COV2.S vaccine versus placebo. The DNA for the CDR3 is TGTGCCAGACGATACAGGTTGAGCTCCTATAATTCACCCCTCCACTTT. It encodes CARRYRLSSYNSPLHF.